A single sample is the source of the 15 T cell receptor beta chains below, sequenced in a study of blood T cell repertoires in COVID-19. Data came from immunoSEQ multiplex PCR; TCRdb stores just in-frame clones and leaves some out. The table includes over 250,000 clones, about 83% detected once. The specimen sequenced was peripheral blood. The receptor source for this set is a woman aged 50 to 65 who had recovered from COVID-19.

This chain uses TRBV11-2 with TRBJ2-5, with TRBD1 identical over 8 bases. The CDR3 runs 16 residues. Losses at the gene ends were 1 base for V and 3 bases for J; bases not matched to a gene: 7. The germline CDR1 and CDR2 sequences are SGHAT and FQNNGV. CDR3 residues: CASSLAYGQGEETQYF. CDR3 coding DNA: TGTGCCAGCAGCTTAGCCTACGGACAGGGCGAAGAGACCCAGTACTTC.

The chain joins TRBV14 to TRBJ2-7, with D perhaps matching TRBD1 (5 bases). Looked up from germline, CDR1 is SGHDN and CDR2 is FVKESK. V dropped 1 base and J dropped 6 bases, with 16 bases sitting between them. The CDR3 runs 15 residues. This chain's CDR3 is CASSQVSLRGSEQYF. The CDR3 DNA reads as TGTGCCAGCAGCCAAGTCTCCTTAAGGGGTAGCGAGCAGTACTTC.

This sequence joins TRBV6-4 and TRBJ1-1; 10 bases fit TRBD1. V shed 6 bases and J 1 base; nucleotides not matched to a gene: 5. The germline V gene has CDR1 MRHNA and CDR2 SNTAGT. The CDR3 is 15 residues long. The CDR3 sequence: CASRPTGGSNTEAFF. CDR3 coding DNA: TGTGCCAGCAGACCGACAGGGGGCTCGAACACTGAAGCTTTCTTT.

CDR3 coding DNA: TGTGCCAGCAGCCCCGACAGGGCAGATACGCAGTATTTT. This gives the protein CASSPDRADTQYF. The rearrangement uses TRBV27 and TRBJ2-3; TRBD1 agrees at 7 bases. With V trimmed by 6 bases and J by 4 bases, 4 bases remained unmatched. Looked up from germline, CDR1 is MNHEY and CDR2 is SMNVEV (reference sequence). The CDR3 sequence is 13 residues long.

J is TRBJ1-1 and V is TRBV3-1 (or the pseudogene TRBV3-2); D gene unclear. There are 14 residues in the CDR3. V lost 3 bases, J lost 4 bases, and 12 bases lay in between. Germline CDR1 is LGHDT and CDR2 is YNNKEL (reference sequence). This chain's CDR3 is CASSQRTYGTEAFF. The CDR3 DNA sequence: TGTGCCAGCAGCCAGAGGACTTATGGCACTGAAGCTTTCTTT.

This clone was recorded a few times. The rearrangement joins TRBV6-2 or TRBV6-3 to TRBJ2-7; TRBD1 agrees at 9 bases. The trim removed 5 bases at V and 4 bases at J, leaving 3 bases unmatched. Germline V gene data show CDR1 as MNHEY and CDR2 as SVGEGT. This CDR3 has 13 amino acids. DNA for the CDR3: TGTGCCAGCAGTAGGGACAGGGTGTACGAGCAGTACTTC. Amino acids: CASSRDRVYEQYF.

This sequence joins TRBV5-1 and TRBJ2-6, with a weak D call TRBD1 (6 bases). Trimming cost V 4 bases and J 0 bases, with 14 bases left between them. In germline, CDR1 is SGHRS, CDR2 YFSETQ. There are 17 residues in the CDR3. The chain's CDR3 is CASSPRTVSSGANVLTF. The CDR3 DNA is TGCGCCAGCAGCCCCCGGACAGTTAGCTCTGGGGCCAACGTCCTGACTTTC. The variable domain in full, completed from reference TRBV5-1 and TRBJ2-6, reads KAGVTQTPRYLIKTRGQQVTLSCSPISGHRSVSWYQQTPGQGLQFLFEYFSETQRNKGNFPGRFSGRQFSNSRSEMNVSTLELGDSALYLCASSPRTVSSGANVLTFGAGSRLTVL.

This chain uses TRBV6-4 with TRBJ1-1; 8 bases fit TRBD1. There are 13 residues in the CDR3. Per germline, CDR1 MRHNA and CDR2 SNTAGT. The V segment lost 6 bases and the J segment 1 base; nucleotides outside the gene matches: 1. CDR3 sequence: CASRDRGNTEAFF. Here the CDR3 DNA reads TGTGCCAGCAGAGACAGGGGGAACACTGAAGCTTTCTTT.

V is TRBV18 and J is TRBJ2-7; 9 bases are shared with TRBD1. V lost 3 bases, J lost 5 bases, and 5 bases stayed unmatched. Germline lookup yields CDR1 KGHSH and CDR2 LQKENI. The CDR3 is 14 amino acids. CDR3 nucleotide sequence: TGTGCCAGCTCACCCTGGGACAGGGTTAACGAGCAGTACTTC. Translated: CASSPWDRVNEQYF.

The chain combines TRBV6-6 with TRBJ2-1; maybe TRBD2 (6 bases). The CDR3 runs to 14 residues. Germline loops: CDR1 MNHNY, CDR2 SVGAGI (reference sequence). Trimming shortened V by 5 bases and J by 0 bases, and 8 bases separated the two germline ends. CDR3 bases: TGTGCCAGCAGTGGGGGGTCCTCCTACAATGAGCAGTTCTTC. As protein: CASSGGSSYNEQFF.

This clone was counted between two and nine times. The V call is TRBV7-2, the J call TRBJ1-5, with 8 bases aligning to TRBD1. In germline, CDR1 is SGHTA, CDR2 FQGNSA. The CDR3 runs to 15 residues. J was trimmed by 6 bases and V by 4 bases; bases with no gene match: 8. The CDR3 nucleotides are TGTGCCAGCAGCTCGGGACAGGCCGCGAGTCAGCCCCAGCATTTT. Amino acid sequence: CASSSGQAASQPQHF.

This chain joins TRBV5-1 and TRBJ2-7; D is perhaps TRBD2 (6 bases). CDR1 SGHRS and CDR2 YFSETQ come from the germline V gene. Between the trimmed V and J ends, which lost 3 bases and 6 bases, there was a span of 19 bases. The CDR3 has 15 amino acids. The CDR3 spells CASSSPGAWGIEQYF. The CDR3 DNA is TGCGCCAGCAGCTCACCGGGAGCCTGGGGGATCGAGCAGTACTTC.

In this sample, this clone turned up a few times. CDR3 residues: CASSPAGGSTDTQYF. The CDR3 DNA is TGTGCCAGCAGCCCCGCGGGGGGTTCCACAGATACGCAGTATTTT. The chain couples TRBV7-9 to TRBJ2-3, with 8 bases identical to TRBD2. The germline V gene encodes CDR1 SEHNR and CDR2 FQNEAQ (reference sequence). The CDR3 sequence is 15 residues long. J was trimmed by 2 bases and V by 5 bases; bases with no gene match: 6.

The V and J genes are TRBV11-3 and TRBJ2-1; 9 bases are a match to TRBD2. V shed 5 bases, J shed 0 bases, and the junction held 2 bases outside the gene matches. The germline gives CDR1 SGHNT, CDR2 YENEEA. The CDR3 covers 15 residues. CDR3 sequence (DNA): TGTGCCAGCAGCCGTAGCGGGAGCTCCTACAATGAGCAGTTCTTC. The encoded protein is CASSRSGSSYNEQFF.

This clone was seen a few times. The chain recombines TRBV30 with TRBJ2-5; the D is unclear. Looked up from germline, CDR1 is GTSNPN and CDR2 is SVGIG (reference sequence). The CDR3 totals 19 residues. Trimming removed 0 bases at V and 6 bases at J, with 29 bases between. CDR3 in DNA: TGTGCCTGGAGTGTACGAATATTTTTAAGAAACTCCCCGAGCAAGACCCAGTACTTC. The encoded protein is CAWSVRIFLRNSPSKTQYF.